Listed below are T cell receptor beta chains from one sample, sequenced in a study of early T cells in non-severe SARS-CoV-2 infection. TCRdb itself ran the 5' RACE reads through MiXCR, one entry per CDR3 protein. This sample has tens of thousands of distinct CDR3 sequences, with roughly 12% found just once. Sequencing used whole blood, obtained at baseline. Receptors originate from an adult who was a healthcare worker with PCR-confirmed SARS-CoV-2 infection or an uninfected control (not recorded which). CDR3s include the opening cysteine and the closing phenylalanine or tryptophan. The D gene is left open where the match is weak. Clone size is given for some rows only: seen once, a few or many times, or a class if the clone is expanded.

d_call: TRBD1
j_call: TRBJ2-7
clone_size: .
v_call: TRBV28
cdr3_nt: TGTGCCAGCAGTTCCGGGACAGGGATCGAGCAGTACTTC
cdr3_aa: CASSSGTGIEQYF

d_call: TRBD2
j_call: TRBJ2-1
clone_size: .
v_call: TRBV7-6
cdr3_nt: TGTGCCAGCAGCTTTAGCGGGGGGGAAAATGAGCAGTTCTTC
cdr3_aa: CASSFSGGENEQFF

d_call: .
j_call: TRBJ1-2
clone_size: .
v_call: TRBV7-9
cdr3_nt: TGTGCCAGCAGCTTTGACAATTTCTATGGCTACACCTTC
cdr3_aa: CASSFDNFYGYTF

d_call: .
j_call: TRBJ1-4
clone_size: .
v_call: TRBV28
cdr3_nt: TGTGCCAGCAGTTTACGACAGAATGAAAAACTGTTTTTT
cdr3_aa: CASSLRQNEKLFF

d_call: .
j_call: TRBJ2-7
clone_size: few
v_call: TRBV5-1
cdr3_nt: TGCGCCAGCAGCTTGACTTCTGGGGGAGTGTCCGAGCAGTACTTC
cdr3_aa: CASSLTSGGVSEQYF

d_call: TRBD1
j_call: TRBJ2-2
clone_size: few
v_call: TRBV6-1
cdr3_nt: TGTGCCAGCAATCTACAGGGGGGCTCGAACACCGGGGAGCTGTTTTTT
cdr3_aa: CASNLQGGSNTGELFF

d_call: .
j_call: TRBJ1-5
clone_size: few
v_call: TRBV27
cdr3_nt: TGTGCCAGCAGTGGGAGCAATCAGCCCCAGCATTTT
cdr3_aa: CASSGSNQPQHF

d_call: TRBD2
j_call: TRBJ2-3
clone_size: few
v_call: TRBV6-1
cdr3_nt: TGTGCCAGCAGTGAAAACCCCTGGCTAGCGGGGGGTCACACAGATACGCAGTATTTT
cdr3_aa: CASSENPWLAGGHTDTQYF

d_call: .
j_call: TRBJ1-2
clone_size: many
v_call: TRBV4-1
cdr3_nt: TGCGCCAGCAGCCCGCCTGACGCCTCAGCTAACTATGGCTACACCTTC
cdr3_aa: CASSPPDASANYGYTF

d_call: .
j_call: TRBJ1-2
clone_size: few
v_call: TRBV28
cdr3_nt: TGTGCCAGCAGTCAGGGACGGCGCCCTAGCTCCTTC
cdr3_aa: CASSQGRRPSSF

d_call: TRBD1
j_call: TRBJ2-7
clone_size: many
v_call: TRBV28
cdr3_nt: TGTGCCAGCAGTTTATACGCAGGGGGCTACGAGCAGTACTTC
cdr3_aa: CASSLYAGGYEQYF

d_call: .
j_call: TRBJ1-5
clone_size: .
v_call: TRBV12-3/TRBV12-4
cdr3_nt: TGTGCCAGCAGTTTGGGGGGCAGCGAGGCTTATCAGCCCCAGCATTTT
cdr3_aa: CASSLGGSEAYQPQHF

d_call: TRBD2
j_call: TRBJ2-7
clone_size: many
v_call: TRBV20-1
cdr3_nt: TGCAGTGCTCCAAGCGGGAAAAAGCCCTACGAGCAGTACTTC
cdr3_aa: CSAPSGKKPYEQYF

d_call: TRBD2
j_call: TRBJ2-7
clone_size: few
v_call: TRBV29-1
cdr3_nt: TGCAGCGTCACCGGGGGGGCAGAGACCTACGAGCAGTACTTC
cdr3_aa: CSVTGGAETYEQYF

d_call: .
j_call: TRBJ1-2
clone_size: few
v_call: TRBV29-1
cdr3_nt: TGCAGCCCGTACCTCCTTAACTATGGCTACACCTTC
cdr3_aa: CSPYLLNYGYTF

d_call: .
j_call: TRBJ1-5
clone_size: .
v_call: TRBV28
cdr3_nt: TGTGCCAGCATCCAGGGTCTGATGGATCAGCCCCAGCATTTT
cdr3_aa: CASIQGLMDQPQHF

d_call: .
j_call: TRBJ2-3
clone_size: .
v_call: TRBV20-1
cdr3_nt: TGCAGTGCTAGAACGTCAGGAAGGGAAAGTTCAGATACGCAGTATTTT
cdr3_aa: CSARTSGRESSDTQYF

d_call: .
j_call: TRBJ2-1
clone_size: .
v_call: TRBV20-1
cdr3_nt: TGCAGTGCTAGAGTGCAGGGGGGGCGTTCCTACAATGAGCAGTTCTTC
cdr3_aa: CSARVQGGRSYNEQFF

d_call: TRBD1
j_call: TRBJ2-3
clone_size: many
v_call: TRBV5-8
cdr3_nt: TGTGCCAGCAGCCCACGGACAGGGGGCCGACGGGATACGCAGTATTTT
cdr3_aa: CASSPRTGGRRDTQYF

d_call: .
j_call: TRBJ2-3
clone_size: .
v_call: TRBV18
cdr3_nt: TGTGCCAGCTCACTCCGACAGACGGGGCCGAATACGCAGTATTTT
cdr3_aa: CASSLRQTGPNTQYF

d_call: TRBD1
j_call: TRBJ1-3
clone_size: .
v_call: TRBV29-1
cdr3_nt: TGCAGCGCGAAGCTGAGGGGGCAAAAAGAAGGAAACACCATATATTTT
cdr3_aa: CSAKLRGQKEGNTIYF

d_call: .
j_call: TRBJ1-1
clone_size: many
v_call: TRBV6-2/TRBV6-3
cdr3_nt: TGTGCCAGCAGTTACGACACTGAAGCTTTCTTT
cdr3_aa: CASSYDTEAFF

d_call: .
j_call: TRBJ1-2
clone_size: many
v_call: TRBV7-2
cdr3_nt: TGTGCCAGCAGCCCCAGCCATCCCTATGGCTACACCTTC
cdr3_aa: CASSPSHPYGYTF

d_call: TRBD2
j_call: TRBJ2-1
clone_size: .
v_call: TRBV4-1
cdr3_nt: TGCGCCAGCAGCCAGGTTCTAGCGGGGGGGTGGAATGAGCAGTTCTTC
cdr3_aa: CASSQVLAGGWNEQFF

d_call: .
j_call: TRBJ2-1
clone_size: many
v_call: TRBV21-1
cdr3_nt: TGTGCCAGCTGCCACGGCAGAAACAATGAGCAGTTCTTC
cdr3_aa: CASCHGRNNEQFF

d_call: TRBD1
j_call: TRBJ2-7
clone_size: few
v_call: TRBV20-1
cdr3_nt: TGCAGTGCTAGAGATATGGGACAGGGGGGGTACGAGCAGTACTTC
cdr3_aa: CSARDMGQGGYEQYF

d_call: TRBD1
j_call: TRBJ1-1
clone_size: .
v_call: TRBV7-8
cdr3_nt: TGTGCCAGCAGAGCACCGGGACAGGGATTGGCTTTCTTT
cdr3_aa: CASRAPGQGLAFF

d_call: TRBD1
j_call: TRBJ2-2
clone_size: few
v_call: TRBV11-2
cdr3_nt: TGTGCCAGCAGCGTAACCGGGACAGGGGGTAACGGGGAGCTGTTTTTT
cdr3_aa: CASSVTGTGGNGELFF

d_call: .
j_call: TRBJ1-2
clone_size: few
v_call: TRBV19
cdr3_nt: TGTGCCAGTAGTTTAAGGACGGGTGAAAGCTACACCTTC
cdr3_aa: CASSLRTGESYTF

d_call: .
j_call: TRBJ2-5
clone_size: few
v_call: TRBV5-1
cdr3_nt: TGCGCCAGCAGCCCGTTAGGGTCCCACCAAGAGACCCAGTACTTC
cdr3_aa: CASSPLGSHQETQYF

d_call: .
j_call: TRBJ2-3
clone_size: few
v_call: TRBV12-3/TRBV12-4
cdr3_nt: TGTGCCAGCAGTTTAGTGGGCTTCGACGATACGCAGTATTTT
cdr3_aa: CASSLVGFDDTQYF

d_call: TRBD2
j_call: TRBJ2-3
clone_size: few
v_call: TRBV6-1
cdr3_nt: TGTGCCAGTGGACTAGATCTTCTCACAGATACGCAGTATTTT
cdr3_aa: CASGLDLLTDTQYF

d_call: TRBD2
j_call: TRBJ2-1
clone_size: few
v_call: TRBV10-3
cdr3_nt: TGTGCCACCGAAAGGGAGGGAGATGAGCAGTTCTTC
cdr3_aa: CATEREGDEQFF

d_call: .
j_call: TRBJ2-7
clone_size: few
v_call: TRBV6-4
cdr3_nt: TGTGCCAGCAGTGCCCGACACTTACCCTACGAGCAGTACTTC
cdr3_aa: CASSARHLPYEQYF

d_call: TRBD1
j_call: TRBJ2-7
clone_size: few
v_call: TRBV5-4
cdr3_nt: TGTGCCAGCAGCTCCCGCGTGGGACAGGGGTCCGAGCAGTACTTC
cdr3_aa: CASSSRVGQGSEQYF

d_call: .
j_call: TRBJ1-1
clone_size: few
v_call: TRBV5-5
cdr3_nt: TGTGCCAGCAGCCTAGGCATTGAAGCTTTCTTT
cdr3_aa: CASSLGIEAFF

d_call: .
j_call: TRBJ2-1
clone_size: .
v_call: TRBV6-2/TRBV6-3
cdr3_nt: TGTGCCAGCAGTTACTCGAAGTTCTATTACGAGCAGTTCTTC
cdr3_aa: CASSYSKFYYEQFF

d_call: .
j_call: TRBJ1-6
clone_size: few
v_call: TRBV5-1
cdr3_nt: TGCGCCAGCAGCAGGGGCTCTAATTCACCCCTCCACTTT
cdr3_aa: CASSRGSNSPLHF

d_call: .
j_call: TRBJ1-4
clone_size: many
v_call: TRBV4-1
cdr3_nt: TGCGCCAGCAGCCGGGCGGTCGGGGGGGCGTTCGAGATGTTTTTT
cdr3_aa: CASSRAVGGAFEMFF

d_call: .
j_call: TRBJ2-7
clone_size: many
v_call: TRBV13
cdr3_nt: TGTGCCAGCAGCTCGACCGGGTCCGCGTTGGTGGAGCAGTACTTC
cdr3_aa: CASSSTGSALVEQYF

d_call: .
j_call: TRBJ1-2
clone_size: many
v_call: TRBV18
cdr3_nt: TGTGCCAGCTCACCATATGTTCAGGGATCAGATGGCTACACCTTC
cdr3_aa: CASSPYVQGSDGYTF

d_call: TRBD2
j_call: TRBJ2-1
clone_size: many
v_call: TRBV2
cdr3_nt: TGTGCCAGCAAAGGGACTACGATTTTTAATGAGCAGTTCTTC
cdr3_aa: CASKGTTIFNEQFF

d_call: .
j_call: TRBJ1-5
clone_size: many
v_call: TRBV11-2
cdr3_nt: TGTGCCAGCAGCTCCCAAAGTAATCAGCCCCAGCATTTT
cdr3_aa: CASSSQSNQPQHF

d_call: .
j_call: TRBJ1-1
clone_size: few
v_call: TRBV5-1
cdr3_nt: TGCGCCAGCAGCCTCAGGGGAAATGAAGCTTTCTTT
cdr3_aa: CASSLRGNEAFF

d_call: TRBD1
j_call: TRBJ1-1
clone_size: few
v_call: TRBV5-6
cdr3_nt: TGTGCCAGCAGCCGGGACAGGGGAGAGGTGGGCACTGAAGCTTTCTTT
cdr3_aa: CASSRDRGEVGTEAFF

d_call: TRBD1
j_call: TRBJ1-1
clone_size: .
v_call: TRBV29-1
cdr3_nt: TGCAGCGTAGACGGACAGGGCCACACTGAAGCTTTCTTT
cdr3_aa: CSVDGQGHTEAFF

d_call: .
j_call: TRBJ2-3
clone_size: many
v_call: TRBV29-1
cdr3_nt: TGCAGCTCAGATCTAATGGGCACAGATACGCAGTATTTT
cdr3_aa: CSSDLMGTDTQYF